The 13 T cell receptor beta chains reported below all come from one sample, sequenced in a study of T cell clones after liver transplantation. Method: immunoSEQ multiplex PCR; TCRdb's copy keeps in-frame clones and lacks some. This table has 31,000 or so clones, around 94% appearing once. Sequences were derived from CD8+ T cells from blood, sampled 12 months after liver transplant. Receptors originate from a human patient who received a liver transplant. The graft donor may be the source of some T cells.

The chain has TRBV27 and TRBJ1-2, with 8 positions matching TRBD1. With V trimmed by 7 bases and J by 6 bases, 10 bases remained unmatched. Germline CDR1 and CDR2: MNHEY and SMNVEV (reference sequence). The CDR3 has 14 amino acids. The CDR3 DNA follows: TGTGCCAGCACCTCCGGGTTGGACAGGGATGGCTACACCTTC. It encodes CASTSGLDRDGYTF.

The chain combines TRBV9 with TRBJ2-3, with 7 bases matching TRBD2. Trimming removed 3 bases from V and 0 bases from J; junction bases left unmatched: 7. Germline V gene data show CDR1 as SGDLS and CDR2 as YYNGEE. The CDR3 is 16 amino acids. DNA of the CDR3: TGTGCCAGCAGCGCTTCGACTAGCAGAAGCACAGATACGCAGTATTTT. This sequence encodes CASSASTSRSTDTQYF.

This chain uses TRBV10-3 with TRBJ2-1, with 7 positions matching TRBD2. Trimming removed 3 bases from V and 2 bases from J; junction bases left unmatched: 4. Germline V CDR1 and CDR2: ENHRY, SYGVKD. This CDR3 is built from 15 residues. The CDR3 loop is CAISESTSPYNEQFF. The CDR3 nucleotides read TGTGCCATCAGTGAATCGACTAGCCCCTACAATGAGCAGTTCTTC.

J is TRBJ1-1 and V is TRBV29-1; D unresolved. Germline assignment: CDR1 SQVTM and CDR2 ANQGSEA. V lost 4 bases, J lost 0 bases, and 3 bases lay in between. The CDR3 has 11 residues. CDR3 nucleotide sequence: TGCAGCGTTGCAGTGAACACTGAAGCTTTCTTT. Its protein is CSVAVNTEAFF.

This clone was seen more than once but under ten times. The chain joins TRBV10-3 to TRBJ2-7, with D possibly being TRBD1 (5 bases). Germline values: CDR1 ENHRY, CDR2 SYGVKD. The V and J ends lost 2 bases and 4 bases respectively, with 15 bases between them. The CDR3 runs 15 residues. The CDR3 coding sequence is TGTGCCATCAGTGAGCCCAGGGCGAATTTATACGAGCAGTACTTC. Its translation: CAISEPRANLYEQYF.

The chain recombines TRBV7-8 with TRBJ2-2, with 14 positions matching TRBD2. The CDR3 consists of 19 residues. V shed 3 bases, J shed 4 bases, and the junction held 10 bases outside the gene matches. Germline V gives CDR1 SGHVS, CDR2 FQNEAQ. The DNA for the CDR3 is TGTGCCAGCAGCTTCCCCGGGACTAGCGGGAGTATCGGCACCGGGGAGCTGTTTTTT. It translates to CASSFPGTSGSIGTGELFF.

The chain joins TRBV21-1 to TRBJ2-1; the table calls TRBD2, which could not be checked here. TRBV21-1 represents a pseudogene. This CDR3 is 12 amino acids long. The CDR3, as DNA: TGTGCCAGCAGCAGGCTAGGTGATGAGCAGTTCTTC. It encodes CASSRLGDEQFF.

The chain has TRBV10-1 and TRBJ2-5; D ambiguous. The CDR3 runs to 13 residues. Germline V gene sequence: CDR1 WNHNN, CDR2 SYGVQD (reference sequence). Trimming shortened V by 8 bases and J by 2 bases, and 12 bases separated the two germline ends. The CDR3 reads CASSPRGQETQYF. CDR3 DNA: TGCGCCAGCTCTCCTCGTGGTCAAGAGACCCAGTACTTC.

V is TRBV18 and J is TRBJ2-7, with a tentative D call TRBD2 (5 bases). The V and J ends lost 0 bases and 3 bases respectively, with 12 bases between them. Germline assignment: CDR1 KGHSH and CDR2 LQKENI. The CDR3 has 15 amino acids. The CDR3 DNA reads TGTGCCAGCTCACCACCGAGGGCCACTGACTACGAGCAGTACTTC. Amino acid sequence: CASSPPRATDYEQYF.

The V and J genes are TRBV4-1 and TRBJ2-1, with 9 bases lining up with TRBD2. Germline assignment: CDR1 MGHRA and CDR2 YSYEKL. CDR3 length: 14 residues. V shed 4 bases and J 9 bases; nucleotides not matched to a gene: 7. DNA of the CDR3: TGCGCCAGCAGCCCGTTAGCGGGAGCGGCTGAGCAGTTCTTC. Its protein is CASSPLAGAAEQFF.

The chain employs TRBV18 and TRBJ2-2; 10 nucleotides agree with TRBD2. V gave up 0 bases and J gave up 0 bases; unmatched junction bases: 4. Germline CDR1 reads KGHSH; CDR2 reads LQKENI. The CDR3 has 18 residues. The chain's CDR3 is CASSPPPGLAANTGELFF. CDR3 nucleotide sequence: TGTGCCAGCTCACCACCTCCCGGACTAGCGGCGAACACCGGGGAGCTGTTTTTT.

The gene calls are TRBV6-5 and TRBJ2-2; 11 bases are a match to TRBD2. The CDR3 spans 15 residues. Losses at the gene ends were 8 bases for V and 7 bases for J; bases not matched to a gene: 9. CDR1 is MNHEY, CDR2 SVGAGI, per germline. The CDR3 loop is CASCLAGGGSGELFF. The CDR3 DNA follows: TGTGCCAGCTGTTTAGCGGGAGGGGGGAGCGGGGAGCTGTTTTTT.

V is TRBV2 and J is TRBJ1-2, with 11 bases fitting TRBD1. Unmatched junction bases numbered 11, after V lost 5 bases and J lost 6 bases. The CDR3 is 16 residues long. Per the germline V gene, CDR1 is SNHLY and CDR2 is FYNNEI. CDR3 DNA sequence: TGTGCCAGCAGTCCCCCCGGGACAGGGGGTAGGCATGGCTACACCTTC. Translation gives CASSPPGTGGRHGYTF.